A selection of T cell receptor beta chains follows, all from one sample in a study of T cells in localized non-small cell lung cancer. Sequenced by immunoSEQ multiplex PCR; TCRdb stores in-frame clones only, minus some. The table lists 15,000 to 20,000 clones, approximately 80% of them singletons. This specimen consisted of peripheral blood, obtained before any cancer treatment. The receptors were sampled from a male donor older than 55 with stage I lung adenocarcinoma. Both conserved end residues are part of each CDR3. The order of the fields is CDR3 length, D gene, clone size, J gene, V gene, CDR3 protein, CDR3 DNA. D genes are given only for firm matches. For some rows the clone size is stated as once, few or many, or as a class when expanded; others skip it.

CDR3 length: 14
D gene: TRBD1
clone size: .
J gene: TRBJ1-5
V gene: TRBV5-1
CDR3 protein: CASSSTGINQPQHF
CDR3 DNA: TGCGCCAGCAGCTCGACAGGGATCAATCAGCCCCAGCATTTT

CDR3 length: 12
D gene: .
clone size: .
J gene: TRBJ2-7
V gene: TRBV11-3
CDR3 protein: CASSLDPREQYF
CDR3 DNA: TGTGCCAGCAGCTTAGACCCTCGGGAGCAGTACTTC

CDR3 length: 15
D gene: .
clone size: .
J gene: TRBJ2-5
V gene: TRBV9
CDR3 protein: CASSVDYRGGETQYF
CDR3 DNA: TGTGCCAGCAGCGTAGATTACAGGGGAGGTGAGACCCAGTACTTC

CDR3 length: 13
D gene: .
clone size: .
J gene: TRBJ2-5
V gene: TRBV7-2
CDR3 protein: CASSLSSAETQYF
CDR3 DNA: TGTGCCAGCAGCTTATCTAGCGCTGAGACCCAGTACTTC

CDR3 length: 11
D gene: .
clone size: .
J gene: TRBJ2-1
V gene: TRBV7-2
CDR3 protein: CASSLIYEQFF
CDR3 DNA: TGTGCCAGCAGCTTAATCTATGAGCAGTTCTTC

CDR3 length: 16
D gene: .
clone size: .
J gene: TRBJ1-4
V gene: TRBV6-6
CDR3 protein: CASSYGPIATNEKLFF
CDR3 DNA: TGTGCCAGCAGTTATGGCCCCATTGCAACTAATGAAAAACTGTTTTTT

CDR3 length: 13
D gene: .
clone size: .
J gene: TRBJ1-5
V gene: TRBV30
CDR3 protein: CAWSPTLDQPQHF
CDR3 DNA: TGTGCCTGGAGCCCAACTTTGGATCAGCCCCAGCATTTT

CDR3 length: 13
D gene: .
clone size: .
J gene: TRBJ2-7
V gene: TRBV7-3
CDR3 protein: CASRGWDSYEQYF
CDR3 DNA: TGTGCCAGCAGGGGGTGGGATTCCTACGAGCAGTACTTC

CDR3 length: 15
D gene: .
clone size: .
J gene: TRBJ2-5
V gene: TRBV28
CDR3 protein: CASSLSGIRQETQYF
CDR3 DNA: TGTGCCAGCAGTTTATCAGGCATTCGCCAAGAGACCCAGTACTTC

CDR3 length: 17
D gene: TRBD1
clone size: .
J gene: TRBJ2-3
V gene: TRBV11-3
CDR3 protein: CASSTQARDRYTDTQYF
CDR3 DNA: TGTGCCAGCAGCACACAGGCTCGGGACAGATACACAGATACGCAGTATTTT

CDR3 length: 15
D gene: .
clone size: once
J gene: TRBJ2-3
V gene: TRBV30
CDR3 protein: CAWGIKQAGTDTQYF
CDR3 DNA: TGTGCCTGGGGAATAAAACAGGCGGGCACAGATACGCAGTATTTT

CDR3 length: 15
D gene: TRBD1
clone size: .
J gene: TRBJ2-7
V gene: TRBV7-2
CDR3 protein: CASSLVGQGYNEQYF
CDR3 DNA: TGTGCCAGCAGCTTAGTGGGACAGGGATATAACGAGCAGTACTTC

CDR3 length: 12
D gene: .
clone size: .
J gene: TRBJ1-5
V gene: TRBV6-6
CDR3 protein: CASSGRRQPQHF
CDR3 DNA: TGTGCCAGCAGTGGACGGCGGCAGCCCCAGCATTTT

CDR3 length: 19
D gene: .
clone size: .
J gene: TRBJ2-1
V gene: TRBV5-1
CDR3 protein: CASSLWGAQGSPRYNEQFF
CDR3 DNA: TGCGCCAGCAGCTTGTGGGGAGCTCAGGGCTCGCCACGCTACAATGAGCAGTTCTTC

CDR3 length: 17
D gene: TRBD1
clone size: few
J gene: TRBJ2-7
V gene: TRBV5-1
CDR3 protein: CASSLKFAGQGPYEQYF
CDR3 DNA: TGCGCCAGCAGCTTGAAATTTGCGGGACAGGGCCCCTACGAGCAGTACTTC

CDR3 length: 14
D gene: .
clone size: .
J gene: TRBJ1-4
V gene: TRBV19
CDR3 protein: CASRETGKGEKLFF
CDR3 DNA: TGTGCCAGTAGGGAAACAGGGAAGGGGGAAAAACTGTTTTTT

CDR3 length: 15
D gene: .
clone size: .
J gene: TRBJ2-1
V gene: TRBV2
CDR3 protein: CASSEARELGGTQFF
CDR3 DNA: TGTGCCAGCAGTGAAGCGAGGGAATTGGGCGGGACGCAGTTCTTC

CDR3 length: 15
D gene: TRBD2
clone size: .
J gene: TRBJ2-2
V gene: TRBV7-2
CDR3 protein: CASKRGRALTGELFF
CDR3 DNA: TGTGCCAGCAAACGCGGGAGGGCCTTAACCGGGGAGCTGTTTTTT

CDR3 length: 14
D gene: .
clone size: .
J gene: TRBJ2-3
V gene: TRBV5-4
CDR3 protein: CASSFGVGADTQYF
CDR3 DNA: TGTGCCAGCAGCTTCGGGGTGGGGGCAGATACGCAGTATTTT

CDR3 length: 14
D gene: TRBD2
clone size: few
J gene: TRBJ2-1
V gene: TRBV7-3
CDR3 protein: CASSLAGVYNEQFF
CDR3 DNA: TGTGCCAGCAGCTTAGCGGGGGTCTACAATGAGCAGTTCTTC

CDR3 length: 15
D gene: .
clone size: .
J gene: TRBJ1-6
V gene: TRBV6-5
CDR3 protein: CASSYRERGNSPLHF
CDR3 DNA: TGTGCCAGCAGTTACCGGGAGAGGGGAAATTCACCCCTCCACTTT

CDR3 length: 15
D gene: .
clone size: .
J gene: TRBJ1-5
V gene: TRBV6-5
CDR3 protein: CASSYSYGTNQPQHF
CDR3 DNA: TGTGCCAGCAGTTACTCGTACGGAACAAATCAGCCCCAGCATTTT

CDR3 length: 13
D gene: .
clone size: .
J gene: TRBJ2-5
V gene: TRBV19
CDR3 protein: CASSRLGQETQYF
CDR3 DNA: TGTGCCAGTAGTAGACTAGGCCAAGAGACCCAGTACTTC

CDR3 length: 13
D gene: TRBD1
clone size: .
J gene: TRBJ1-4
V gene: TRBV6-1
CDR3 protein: CASSPGGDEKLFF
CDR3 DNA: TGTGCCAGCAGCCCAGGGGGAGACGAAAAACTGTTTTTT

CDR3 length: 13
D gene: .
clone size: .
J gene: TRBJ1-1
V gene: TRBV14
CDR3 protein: CASSQALYSEAFF
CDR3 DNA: TGTGCCAGCAGCCAAGCCCTTTACTCTGAAGCTTTCTTT

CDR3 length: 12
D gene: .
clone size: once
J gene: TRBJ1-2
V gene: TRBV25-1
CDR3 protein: CASSDRWSGYTF
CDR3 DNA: TGTGCCAGCAGTGACCGGTGGTCCGGCTACACCTTC

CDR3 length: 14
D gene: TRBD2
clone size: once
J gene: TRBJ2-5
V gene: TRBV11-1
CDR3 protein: CASSTGRGVETQYF
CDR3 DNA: TGTGCCAGCAGCACAGGGCGGGGGGTAGAGACCCAGTACTTC

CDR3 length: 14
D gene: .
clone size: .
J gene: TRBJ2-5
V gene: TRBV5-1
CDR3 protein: CASSFVLGEETQYF
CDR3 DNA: TGCGCCAGCAGCTTCGTGTTGGGGGAAGAGACCCAGTACTTC

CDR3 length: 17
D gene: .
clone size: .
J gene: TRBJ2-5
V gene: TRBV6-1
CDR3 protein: CASSEVDSNLGYGTQYF
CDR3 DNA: TGTGCCAGCAGTGAAGTCGACAGCAACTTGGGGTATGGGACCCAGTACTTC

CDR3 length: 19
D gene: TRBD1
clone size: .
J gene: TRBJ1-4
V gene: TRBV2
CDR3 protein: CASSEGYTGQVITNEKLFF
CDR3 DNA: TGTGCCAGCAGTGAAGGCTATACTGGACAGGTGATAACTAATGAAAAACTGTTTTTT

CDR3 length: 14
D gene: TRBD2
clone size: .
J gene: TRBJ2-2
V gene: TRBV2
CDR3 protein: CASGRGDGAGELFF
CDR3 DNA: TGTGCCAGCGGGCGGGGGGACGGCGCCGGGGAGCTGTTTTTT

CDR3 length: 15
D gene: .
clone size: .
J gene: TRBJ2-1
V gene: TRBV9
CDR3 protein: CASSVEVSGVGEQFF
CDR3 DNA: TGTGCCAGCAGCGTAGAGGTGTCGGGGGTGGGTGAGCAGTTCTTC

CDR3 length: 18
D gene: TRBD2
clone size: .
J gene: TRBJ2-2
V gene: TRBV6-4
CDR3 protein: CASSEEGLAGLNTGELFF
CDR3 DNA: TGTGCCAGCAGTGAGGAGGGGCTAGCGGGGCTGAACACCGGGGAGCTGTTTTTT

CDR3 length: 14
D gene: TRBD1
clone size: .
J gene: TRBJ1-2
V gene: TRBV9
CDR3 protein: CASSAGDRERGYTF
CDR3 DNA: TGTGCCAGCAGCGCGGGGGACAGGGAACGAGGCTACACCTTC

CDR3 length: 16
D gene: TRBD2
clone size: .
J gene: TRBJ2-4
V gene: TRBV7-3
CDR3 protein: CASSLSSGGAPNIQYF
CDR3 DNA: TGTGCCAGCAGCTTAAGTAGCGGGGGGGCCCCCAACATTCAGTACTTC

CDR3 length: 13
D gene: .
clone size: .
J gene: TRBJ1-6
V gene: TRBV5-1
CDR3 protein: CASSGNYREPLHF
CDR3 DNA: TGCGCCAGCAGCGGGAATTACAGGGAGCCCCTCCACTTT

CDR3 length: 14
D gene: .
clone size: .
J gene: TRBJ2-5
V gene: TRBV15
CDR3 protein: CATSRDWEQETQYF
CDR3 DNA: TGTGCCACCAGCAGAGATTGGGAACAAGAGACCCAGTACTTC

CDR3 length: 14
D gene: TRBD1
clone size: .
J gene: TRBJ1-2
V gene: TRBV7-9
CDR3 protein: CASSLGQGLNGYTF
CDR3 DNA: TGTGCCAGCAGCCTCGGACAGGGGCTGAATGGCTACACCTTC

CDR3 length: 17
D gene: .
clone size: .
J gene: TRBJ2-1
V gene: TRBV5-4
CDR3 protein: CASSLDGRTSSYNEQFF
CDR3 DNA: TGTGCCAGCAGCTTGGATGGGCGGACCAGCTCCTACAATGAGCAGTTCTTC

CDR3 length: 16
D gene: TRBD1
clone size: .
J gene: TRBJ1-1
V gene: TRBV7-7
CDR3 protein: CASNGDRGWKDTEAFF
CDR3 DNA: TGTGCTAGCAACGGTGACAGGGGGTGGAAAGACACTGAAGCTTTCTTT

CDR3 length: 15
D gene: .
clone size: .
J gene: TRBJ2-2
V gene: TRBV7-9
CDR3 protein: CASSSGTPNTGELFF
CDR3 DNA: TGTGCCAGCAGCTCGGGGACACCGAACACCGGGGAGCTGTTTTTT

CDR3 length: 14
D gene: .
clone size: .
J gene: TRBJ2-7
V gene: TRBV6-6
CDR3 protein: CASRTPTGTYEQYF
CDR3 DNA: TGTGCCAGCAGGACCCCGACAGGAACCTACGAGCAGTACTTC

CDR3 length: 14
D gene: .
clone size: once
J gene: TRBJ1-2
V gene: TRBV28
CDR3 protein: CASSRSARNYGYTF
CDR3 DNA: TGTGCCAGCAGTCGGTCAGCCAGGAACTATGGCTACACCTTC

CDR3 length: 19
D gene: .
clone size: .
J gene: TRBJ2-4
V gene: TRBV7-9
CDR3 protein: CASSLGYLAGTLAKNIQYF
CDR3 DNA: TGTGCCAGCAGCTTAGGGTATCTTGCGGGGACCCTCGCCAAAAACATTCAGTACTTC

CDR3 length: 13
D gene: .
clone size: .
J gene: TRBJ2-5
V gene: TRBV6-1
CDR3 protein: CASSESPILAQYF
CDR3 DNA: TGTGCCAGCAGTGAAAGTCCTATCCTAGCCCAGTACTTC

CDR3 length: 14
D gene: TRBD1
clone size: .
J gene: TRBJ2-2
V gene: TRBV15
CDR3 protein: CATKTGGMGGELFF
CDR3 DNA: TGTGCCACCAAGACAGGGGGCATGGGCGGGGAGCTGTTTTTT

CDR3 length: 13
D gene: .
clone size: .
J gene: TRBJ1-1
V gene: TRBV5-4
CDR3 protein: CASSKLDYTEAFF
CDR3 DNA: TGTGCCAGCAGCAAACTGGATTACACTGAAGCTTTCTTT

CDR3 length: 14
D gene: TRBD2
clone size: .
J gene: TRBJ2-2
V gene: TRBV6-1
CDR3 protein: CASLLAGVTGELFF
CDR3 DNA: TGTGCCAGCTTACTAGCGGGAGTTACCGGGGAGCTGTTTTTT

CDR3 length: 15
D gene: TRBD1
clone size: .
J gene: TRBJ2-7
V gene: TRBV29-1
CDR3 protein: CSVEDPNRGRGEQYF
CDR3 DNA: TGCAGCGTTGAAGACCCAAACAGGGGGCGAGGCGAGCAGTACTTC

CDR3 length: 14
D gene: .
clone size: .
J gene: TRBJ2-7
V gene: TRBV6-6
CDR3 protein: CASSYSPGPYEQYF
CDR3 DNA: TGTGCCAGCAGTTACTCCCCCGGACCCTACGAGCAGTACTTC

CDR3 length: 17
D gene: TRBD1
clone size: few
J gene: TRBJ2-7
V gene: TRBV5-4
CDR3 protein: CASSLAAGAGGPYEQYF
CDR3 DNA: TGTGCCAGCAGCTTGGCCGCTGGGGCAGGGGGCCCCTACGAGCAGTACTTC

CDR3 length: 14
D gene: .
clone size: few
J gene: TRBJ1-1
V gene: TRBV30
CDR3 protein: CAWSWLTGNTEAFF
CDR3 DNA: TGTGCCTGGAGTTGGCTAACCGGGAACACTGAAGCTTTCTTT

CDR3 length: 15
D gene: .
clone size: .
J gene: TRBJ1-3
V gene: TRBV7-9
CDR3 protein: CASSGGGLSGNTIYF
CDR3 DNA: TGTGCCAGCAGCGGCGGGGGGCTCTCTGGAAACACCATATATTTT

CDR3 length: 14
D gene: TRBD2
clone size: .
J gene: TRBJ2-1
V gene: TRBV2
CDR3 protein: CASKLAGVRNEQFF
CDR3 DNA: TGTGCCAGCAAGCTAGCGGGAGTGCGCAATGAGCAGTTCTTC

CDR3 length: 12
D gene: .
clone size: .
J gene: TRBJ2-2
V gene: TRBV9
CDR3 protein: CASSPNTGELFF
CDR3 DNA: TGTGCCAGCAGCCCGAACACCGGGGAGCTGTTTTTT

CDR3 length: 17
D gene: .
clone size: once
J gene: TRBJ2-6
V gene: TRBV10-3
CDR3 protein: CAISPGWGVSGANVLTF
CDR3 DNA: TGTGCCATCAGCCCCGGTTGGGGTGTCTCTGGGGCCAACGTCCTGACTTTC

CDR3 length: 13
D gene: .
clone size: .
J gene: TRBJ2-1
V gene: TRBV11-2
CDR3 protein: CASSLDVNNEQFF
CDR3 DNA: TGTGCCAGCAGCTTAGACGTAAACAATGAGCAGTTCTTC

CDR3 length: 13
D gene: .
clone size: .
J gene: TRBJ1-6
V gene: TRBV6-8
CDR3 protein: CASSYRVRSPLHF
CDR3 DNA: TGTGCCAGCAGTTACAGGGTAAGGTCACCCCTCCACTTT

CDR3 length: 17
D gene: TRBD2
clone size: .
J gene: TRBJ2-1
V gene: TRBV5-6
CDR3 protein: CASSRRIGLAGYNEQFF
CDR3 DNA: TGTGCCAGCAGCCGTAGGATAGGACTAGCGGGATACAATGAGCAGTTCTTC

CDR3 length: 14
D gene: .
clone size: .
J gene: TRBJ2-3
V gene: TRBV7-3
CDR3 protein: CASGLGPSTDTQYF
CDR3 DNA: TGTGCCAGCGGCCTGGGACCATCCACAGATACGCAGTATTTT